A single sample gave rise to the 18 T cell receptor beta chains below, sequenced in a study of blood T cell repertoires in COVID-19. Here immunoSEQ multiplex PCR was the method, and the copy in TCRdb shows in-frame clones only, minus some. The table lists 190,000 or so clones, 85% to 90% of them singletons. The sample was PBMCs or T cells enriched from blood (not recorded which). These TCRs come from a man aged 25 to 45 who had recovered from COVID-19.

This CDR3 is CATPRTSGGDKQETQYF. The CDR3 region has the DNA TGTGCCACCCCCAGGACTAGCGGGGGGGACAAACAAGAGACCCAGTACTTC. V and J are TRBV24-1 and TRBJ2-5; 15 bases agree with TRBD2. CDR3 length: 17 amino acids. Germline CDR1 reads KGHDR; CDR2 reads SFDVKD. J gave up 2 bases and V 9 bases, and 9 bases lay outside the gene matches.

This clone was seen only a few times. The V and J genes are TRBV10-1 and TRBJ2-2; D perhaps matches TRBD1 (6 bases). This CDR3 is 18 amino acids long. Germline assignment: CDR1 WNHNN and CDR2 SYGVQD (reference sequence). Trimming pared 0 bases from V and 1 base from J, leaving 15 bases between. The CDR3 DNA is TGCGCCAGCAGTGAGTCCTGGACCGGGACATTGAACACCGGGGAGCTGTTTTTT. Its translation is CASSESWTGTLNTGELFF.

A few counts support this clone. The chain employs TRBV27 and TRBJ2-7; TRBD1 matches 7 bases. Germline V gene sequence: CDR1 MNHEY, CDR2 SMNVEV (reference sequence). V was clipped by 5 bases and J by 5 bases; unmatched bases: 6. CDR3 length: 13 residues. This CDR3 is CASSPTGNHEQYF. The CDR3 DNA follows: TGTGCCAGCAGTCCGACAGGGAACCACGAGCAGTACTTC.

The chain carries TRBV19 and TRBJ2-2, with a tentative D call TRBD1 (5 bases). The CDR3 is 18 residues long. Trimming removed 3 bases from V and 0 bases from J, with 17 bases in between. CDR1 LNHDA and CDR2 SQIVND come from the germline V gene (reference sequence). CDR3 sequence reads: CASSIPPLGAPNTGELFF. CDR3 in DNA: TGTGCCAGTAGTATCCCTCCGCTTGGGGCGCCGAACACCGGGGAGCTGTTTTTT.

CDR3 DNA sequence: TGTGCCAGCAGCACCCTCGGACAGGGCAACACCGGGGAGCTGTTTTTT. Translation gives CASSTLGQGNTGELFF. This sequence joins TRBV11-1 and TRBJ2-2; 8 bases agree with TRBD1. Unmatched junction bases numbered 7, after V lost 5 bases and J lost 2 bases. The CDR3 is 16 residues long. The germline CDR1 and CDR2 sequences are SGHAT and FQDESV (reference sequence). Drawing the rest from reference TRBV11-1 and TRBJ2-2, the complete variable domain is EAEVAQSPRYKITEKSQAVAFWCDPISGHATLYWYRQILGQGPELLVQFQDESVVDDSQLPKDRFSAERLKGVDSTLKIQPAELGDSAMYLCASSTLGQGNTGELFFGEGSRLTVL.

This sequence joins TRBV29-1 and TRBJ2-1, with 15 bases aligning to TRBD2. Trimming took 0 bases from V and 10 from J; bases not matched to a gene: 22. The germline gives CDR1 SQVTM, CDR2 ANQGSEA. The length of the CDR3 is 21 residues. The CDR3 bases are TGCAGCGTTGAAGATCTGGTGGGACTAGCGGGAGGCCGCCCCTGGGAATGGGAGCAGTTCTTC. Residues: CSVEDLVGLAGGRPWEWEQFF.

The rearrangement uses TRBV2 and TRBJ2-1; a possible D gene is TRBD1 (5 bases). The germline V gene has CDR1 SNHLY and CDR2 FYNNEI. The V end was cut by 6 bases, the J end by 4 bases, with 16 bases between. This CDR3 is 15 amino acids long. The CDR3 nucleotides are TGTGCCAGCAGGACCAGGGTGCAGGGATACAATGAGCAGTTCTTC. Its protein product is CASRTRVQGYNEQFF.

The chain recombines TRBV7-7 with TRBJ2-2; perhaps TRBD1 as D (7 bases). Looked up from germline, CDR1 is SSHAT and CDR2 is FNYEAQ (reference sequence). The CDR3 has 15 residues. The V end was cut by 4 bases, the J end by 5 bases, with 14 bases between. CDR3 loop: CASSSSPGGTGELFF. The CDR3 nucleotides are TGTGCCAGCAGCTCATCACCAGGGGGGACCGGGGAGCTGTTTTTT.

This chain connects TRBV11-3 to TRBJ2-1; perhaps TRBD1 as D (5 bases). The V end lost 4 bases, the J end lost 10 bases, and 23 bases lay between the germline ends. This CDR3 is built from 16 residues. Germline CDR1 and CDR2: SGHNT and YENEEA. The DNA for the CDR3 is TGTGCCAGCAGCTCGGGTAGGGGTCAGTTTAGTGGCGAGCAGTTCTTC. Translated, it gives CASSSGRGQFSGEQFF. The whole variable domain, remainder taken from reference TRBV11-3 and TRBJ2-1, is EAGVVQSPRYKIIEKKQPVAFWCNPISGHNTLYWYLQNLGQGPELLIRYENEEAVDDSQLPKDRFSAERLKGVDSTLKIQPAELGDSAVYLCASSSGRGQFSGEQFFGPGTRLTVL.

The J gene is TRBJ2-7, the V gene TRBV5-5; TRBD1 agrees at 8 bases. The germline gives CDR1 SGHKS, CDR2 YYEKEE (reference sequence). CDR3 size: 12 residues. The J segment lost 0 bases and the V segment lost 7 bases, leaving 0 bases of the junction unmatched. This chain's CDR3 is CASGTGSYEQYF. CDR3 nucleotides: TGTGCCAGCGGGACAGGCTCCTACGAGCAGTACTTC.

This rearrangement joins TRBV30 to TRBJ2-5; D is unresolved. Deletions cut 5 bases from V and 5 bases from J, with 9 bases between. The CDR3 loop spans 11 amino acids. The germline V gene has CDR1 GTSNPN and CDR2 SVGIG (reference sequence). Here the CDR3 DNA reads TGTGCCTGGGCTGCCGAGGAGACCCAGTACTTC. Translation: CAWAAEETQYF.

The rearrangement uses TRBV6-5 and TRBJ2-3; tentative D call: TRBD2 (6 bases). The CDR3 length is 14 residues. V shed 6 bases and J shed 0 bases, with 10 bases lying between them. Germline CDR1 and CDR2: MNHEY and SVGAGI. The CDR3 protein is CASRRGPSTDTQYF. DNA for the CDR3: TGTGCCAGCAGGCGGGGCCCTAGCACAGATACGCAGTATTTT.

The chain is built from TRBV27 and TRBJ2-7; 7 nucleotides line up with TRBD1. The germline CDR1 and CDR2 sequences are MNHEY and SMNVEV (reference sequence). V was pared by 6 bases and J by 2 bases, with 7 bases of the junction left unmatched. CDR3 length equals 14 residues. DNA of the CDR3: TGTGCCAGCAGCAAACTGGGACAGACCTACGAGCAGTACTTC. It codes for CASSKLGQTYEQYF.

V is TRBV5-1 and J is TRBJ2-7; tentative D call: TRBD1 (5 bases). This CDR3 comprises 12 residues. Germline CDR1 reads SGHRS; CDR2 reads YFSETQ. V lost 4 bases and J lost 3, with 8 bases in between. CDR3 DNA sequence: TGCGCCAGCAGCAAAGACAGCTACGAGCAGTACTTC. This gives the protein CASSKDSYEQYF.

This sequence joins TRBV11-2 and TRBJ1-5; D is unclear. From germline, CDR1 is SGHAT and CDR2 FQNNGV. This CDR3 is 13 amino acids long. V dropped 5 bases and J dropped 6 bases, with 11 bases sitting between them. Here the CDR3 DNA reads TGTGCCAGCAGCCAGACTCCCCCTCAGCCCCAGCATTTT. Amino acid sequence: CASSQTPPQPQHF.

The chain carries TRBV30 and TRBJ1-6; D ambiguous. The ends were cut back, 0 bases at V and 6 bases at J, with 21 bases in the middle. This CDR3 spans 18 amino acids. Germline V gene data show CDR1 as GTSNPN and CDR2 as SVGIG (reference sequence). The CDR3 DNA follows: TGTGCCTGGAGTGTACCCTACGCCGGAAGGCAGGTTAATTCACCCCTCCACTTT. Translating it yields CAWSVPYAGRQVNSPLHF.

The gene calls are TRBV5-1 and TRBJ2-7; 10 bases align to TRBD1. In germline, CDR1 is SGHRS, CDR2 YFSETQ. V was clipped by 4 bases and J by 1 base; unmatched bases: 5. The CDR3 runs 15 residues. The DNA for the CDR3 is TGCGCCAGCAGCATGGACAGGGGGATGTCCTACGAGCAGTACTTC. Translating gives CASSMDRGMSYEQYF.

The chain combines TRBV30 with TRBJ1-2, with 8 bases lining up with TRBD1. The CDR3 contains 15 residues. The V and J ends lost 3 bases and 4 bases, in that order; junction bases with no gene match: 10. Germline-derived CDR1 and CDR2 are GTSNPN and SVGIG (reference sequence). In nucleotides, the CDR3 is TGTGCCTGGAGGGTGGGACAGGCGACTTTCTATGGCTACACCTTC. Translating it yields CAWRVGQATFYGYTF.